This entry lists 27 T cell receptor beta chains sequenced from one sample in a study of regulatory and conventional T cells in RAG deficiency. Clones were sequenced by immunoSEQ multiplex PCR, and TCRdb holds only the in-frame ones, with some missing. This table holds around 37,000 clones, about 89% found once. In addition, the sample was reused for a study of regulatory T cells. From that paper: The PCR used 52 TRBV and 13 TRBJ primers.

Material: CD8+ T cells sorted from blood. The receptors come from a human donor in good health.

This chain joins TRBV19 and TRBJ2-7, with a possible D match to TRBD2 (5 bases). The CDR3 is 14 residues long. Germline loops: CDR1 LNHDA, CDR2 SQIVND (reference sequence). The CDR3 here is CDTANPGSSYEQYF. Here the CDR3 DNA reads TGTGACACCGCGAATCCGGGGAGCTCCTACGAGCAGTACTTC.

V gene TRBV5-4 combines with J gene TRBJ1-1; D remains ambiguous. V shed 3 bases and J shed 0 bases, with 15 bases lying between them. This CDR3 is built from 16 residues. Germline V gene sequence: CDR1 SGHNT, CDR2 YYREEE (reference sequence). The CDR3 sequence: CASSSDLVNMNTEAFF. In DNA form, the CDR3 reads TGTGCCAGCAGCTCCGATCTAGTAAACATGAACACTGAAGCTTTCTTT.

The chain links TRBV5-1 to TRBJ1-1; D is unclear. V shed 0 bases and J shed 5 bases, with 8 bases lying between them. This CDR3 has 13 amino acids. CDR1 is SGHRS and CDR2 is YFSETQ in the germline V gene. The CDR3 DNA is TGCGCCAGCAGCTTGGGAACGGGGACTGAAGCTTTCTTT. Translation: CASSLGTGTEAFF.

V gene TRBV19 combines with J gene TRBJ2-1, with a weak D call TRBD2 (5 bases). Germline CDR1 is LNHDA and CDR2 is SQIVND (reference sequence). Between the trimmed V and J ends, which lost 3 bases and 7 bases, there was a span of 16 bases. This CDR3 is 15 amino acids long. The CDR3 nucleotides read TGTGCCAGTAGTATGAGCAGAATACTAGGGAATGAGCAGTTCTTC. This encodes CASSMSRILGNEQFF.

The chain carries TRBV5-4 and TRBJ2-1; TRBD2 agrees at 8 bases. Germline trimming cut 7 bases from V and 3 bases from J; bases unmatched to any gene: 9. The CDR3 spans 15 residues. In germline, CDR1 is SGHNT, CDR2 YYREEE (reference sequence). CDR3 loop: CASHTSGTSYNEQFF. In DNA, the CDR3 is TGTGCCAGCCATACCTCCGGGACTAGCTACAATGAGCAGTTCTTC. Full variable domain (rest looked up from reference TRBV5-4 and TRBJ2-1): ETGVTQSPTHLIKTRGQQVTLRCSSQSGHNTVSWYQQALGQGPQFIFQYYREEENGRGNFPPRFSGLQFPNYSSELNVNALELDDSALYLCASHTSGTSYNEQFFGPGTRLTVL.

V gene TRBV9 combines with J gene TRBJ2-5; TRBD1 might be the D (5 bases). This CDR3 has 15 residues. Trimming stripped 0 bases from V and 4 bases from J, with 13 bases between. Germline V CDR1 and CDR2: SGDLS, YYNGEE. The CDR3 DNA sequence: TGTGCCAGCAGCGTAGCAGGGTCCGACGGAGAGACCCAGTACTTC. Translating gives CASSVAGSDGETQYF.

This chain joins TRBV11-2 and TRBJ1-3, with 8 bases lining up with TRBD1. Germline CDR1 and CDR2: SGHAT and FQNNGV. This CDR3 has 15 amino acids. The V and J ends lost 7 bases and 2 bases, in that order; junction bases with no gene match: 7. Written as DNA, the CDR3 is TGTGCCAGCACAACGGAACAGGGGGCTGGAAACACCATATATTTT. Its translation is CASTTEQGAGNTIYF.

This clone has just a few counts. V is TRBV30 and J is TRBJ1-6; D is undetermined. This CDR3 spans 13 amino acids. Per the germline V gene, CDR1 is GTSNPN and CDR2 is SVGIG (reference sequence). V lost 1 base, J lost 3 bases, and 4 bases lay in between. DNA of the CDR3: TGTGCCTGGAGTGACGGCTATAATTCACCCCTCCACTTT. It translates to CAWSDGYNSPLHF. Full variable domain (rest looked up from reference TRBV30 and TRBJ1-6): SQTIHQWPATLVQPVGSPLSLECTVEGTSNPNLYWYRQAAGRGLQLLFYSVGIGQISSEVPQNLSASRPQDRQFILSSKKLLLSDSGFYLCAWSDGYNSPLHFGNGTRLTVT.

To note about this clone: The junction differs from germline at one of its ends, possibly a read error. V gene TRBV7-7 combines with J gene TRBJ2-2; maybe TRBD1 (6 bases). The CDR3 has 14 amino acids. Germline values: CDR1 SSHAT, CDR2 FNYEAQ (reference sequence). The CDR3: CASSPPDSPGELFF. The CDR3 bases are TGTGCTAGCAGCCCCCCGGACAGCCCCGGGGAGCTGTTTTTT.

Concerning this clone itself: The junction and the germline gene differ at one end; a read error may be behind it. The V and J genes are TRBV28 and TRBJ1-1; D may be TRBD1 (6 bases). Germline CDR1 MDHEN, CDR2 SYDVKM. This CDR3 has 16 amino acids. CDR3 nucleotides: TGTGCCAGCCAACCCCGGGGGGGACATTCGAACGCTGAAGCTTTCTTT. This sequence encodes CASQPRGGHSNAEAFF.

The V and J genes are TRBV7-3 and TRBJ2-5; 8 positions agree with TRBD2. After removal of 0 bases from V and 10 bases from J, the junction contained 10 bases not matched to a gene. Per germline, CDR1 SGHTA and CDR2 FQGTGA. This CDR3 region has 15 residues. CDR3 bases: TGTGCCAGCAGCTTAACGGGTACAGCGGGAGAGGACCAGTACTTC. This encodes CASSLTGTAGEDQYF.

This chain links TRBV10-1 with TRBJ2-3; 7 positions match TRBD2. Per germline, CDR1 WNHNN and CDR2 SYGVQD (reference sequence). V shed 0 bases and J 0 bases; nucleotides not matched to a gene: 3. The CDR3 spans 16 residues. CDR3 in amino acids: CASSESSGESTDTQYF. In nucleotides, the CDR3 is TGCGCCAGCAGTGAGTCAAGCGGGGAAAGCACAGATACGCAGTATTTT.

This clone was recorded once. This chain links TRBV13 with TRBJ1-2; tentatively, D is TRBD1 (6 bases). With 5 bases removed from V and 0 bases from J, the gap between germline ends came to 10 bases. From germline, CDR1 is PRHDT and CDR2 FYEKMQ (reference sequence). The CDR3 totals 14 residues. The CDR3 is CASSPGQTNYGYTF. Here the CDR3 DNA reads TGTGCCAGCAGCCCGGGACAAACTAACTATGGCTACACCTTC.

The rearrangement uses TRBV5-6 and TRBJ2-1, with 10 bases that match TRBD2. The CDR3 has 16 amino acids. The germline CDR1 and CDR2 sequences are SGHDT and YYEEEE. J gave up 8 bases and V 1 base, and 9 bases lay outside the gene matches. The CDR3 is CASSLWASGSLYEQFF. CDR3 nucleotide sequence: TGTGCCAGCAGCTTGTGGGCTAGCGGGAGTCTGTATGAGCAGTTCTTC.

CDR3 bases: TGTGCCAGCAGCTTTTGGACAGCGAACACCGGGGAGCTGTTTTTT. This sequence encodes CASSFWTANTGELFF. The chain has TRBV13 and TRBJ2-2; possible D gene TRBD1, 6 bases. The CDR3 covers 15 residues. CDR1 is PRHDT, CDR2 FYEKMQ, per germline (reference sequence). The ends were cut back, 3 bases at V and 0 bases at J, with 8 bases in the middle.

This clone has a handful of counts. The CDR3 sequence is CASSFLFPVLFF. The CDR3 nucleotides are TGTGCCAGCAGTTTTTTATTTCCTGTACTGTTTTTT. The chain recombines TRBV28 with TRBJ1-4; unclear D gene. The CDR3 has 12 residues. The V gene lost 3 bases and the J gene lost 13 bases, with 12 bases spanning the gap. In germline, CDR1 is MDHEN, CDR2 SYDVKM.

This clone was recorded once. CDR3 loop: CASSLRGYEQYF. For the CDR3, the DNA is TGTGCCAGCAGCTTAAGGGGATACGAGCAGTACTTC. V usage is TRBV5-4 and J usage is TRBJ2-7; tentative D call: TRBD1 (5 bases). V lost 2 bases and J lost 4, with 7 bases in between. CDR3 size: 12 residues. Germline CDR1 reads SGHNT; CDR2 reads YYREEE (reference sequence).

V gene TRBV7-8 combines with J gene TRBJ2-5; D possibly corresponds to TRBD2 (6 bases). V shed 5 bases and J shed 0 bases, with 10 bases lying between them. The CDR3 covers 14 residues. In germline, CDR1 is SGHVS, CDR2 FQNEAQ. The CDR3 region is CASSGRGYQETQYF. CDR3 nucleotide sequence: TGTGCCAGCAGCGGACGGGGGTACCAAGAGACCCAGTACTTC.

The rearrangement joins TRBV6-5 to TRBJ2-7; 13 nucleotides match TRBD2. With 6 bases clipped from V and 5 bases from J, the junction kept 7 bases outside the gene matches. The germline V gene encodes CDR1 MNHEY and CDR2 SVGAGI. The CDR3 totals 15 residues. The CDR3 spells CASSPTSGRAHEQYF. As DNA, the CDR3 is TGTGCCAGCAGCCCTACTAGCGGGAGGGCTCACGAGCAGTACTTC.

This sequence joins TRBV30 and TRBJ2-1; D is possibly TRBD2 (6 bases). The germline V gene has CDR1 GTSNPN and CDR2 SVGIG (reference sequence). CDR3 length equals 13 residues. The V gene lost 0 bases and the J gene lost 5 bases, with 8 bases spanning the gap. CDR3: CAWSVGGNNEQFF. The CDR3 bases are TGTGCCTGGAGTGTGGGCGGGAACAATGAGCAGTTCTTC.

The rearrangement uses TRBV5-4 and TRBJ2-7; D is unresolved. The germline CDR1 and CDR2 sequences are SGHNT and YYREEE (reference sequence). The CDR3 has 14 amino acids. V shed 4 bases and J shed 1 base, with 12 bases lying between them. CDR3 loop: CASSARAESYEQYF. The CDR3 DNA sequence: TGTGCCAGCAGCGCCCGCGCGGAGTCCTACGAGCAGTACTTC.

This clone was counted only a few times. V usage is TRBV19 and J usage is TRBJ1-2; tentatively, D is TRBD1 (5 bases). This CDR3 region has 12 residues. CDR1 is LNHDA and CDR2 is SQIVND in the germline V gene (reference sequence). V gave up 9 bases and J gave up 2 bases, with 10 bases separating them. The CDR3 DNA follows: TGTGCCAGCAGGGCTTCCAACTATGGCTACACCTTC. Translation gives CASRASNYGYTF. Together with reference TRBV19 and TRBJ1-2, the CDR3 gives the full variable domain: DGGITQSPKYLFRKEGQNVTLSCEQNLNHDAMYWYRQDPGQGLRLIYYSQIVNDFQKGDIAEGYSVSREKKESFPLTVTSAQKNPTAFYLCASRASNYGYTFGSGTRLTVV.

V gene TRBV11-2 combines with J gene TRBJ2-7; unclear D gene. CDR1 is SGHAT and CDR2 is FQNNGV in the germline V gene. V was cut by 3 bases and J by 4 bases, with 7 bases left in between. The CDR3 consists of 12 residues. As DNA, the CDR3 is TGTGCCAGCAGCTTGACATCTTACGAGCAGTACTTC. Translated, it gives CASSLTSYEQYF. Looking up the rest from reference TRBV11-2 and TRBJ2-7 gives the full variable domain: EAGVAQSPRYKIIEKRQSVAFWCNPISGHATLYWYQQILGQGPKLLIQFQNNGVVDDSQLPKDRFSAERLKGVDSTLKIQPAKLEDSAVYLCASSLTSYEQYFGPGTRLTVT.

The chain couples TRBV4-1 to TRBJ2-1, with 7 bases fitting TRBD2. The junction had 10 bases not matched to a gene; V was cut back by 2 bases and J by 9 bases. Germline V gives CDR1 MGHRA, CDR2 YSYEKL. This CDR3 has 15 residues. CDR3 nucleotide sequence: TGCGCCAGCAGCCAAAGTTGGGGGGAGGGCGTTGAGCAGTTCTTC. Translating gives CASSQSWGEGVEQFF.

This clone was seen just once. V and J are TRBV9 and TRBJ1-1, with unresolved D. The germline V gene has CDR1 SGDLS and CDR2 YYNGEE. Trimming shortened V by 4 bases and J by 1 base, and 5 bases separated the two germline ends. The CDR3 is 12 amino acids. DNA for the CDR3: TGTGCCAGCAGCTCGGGGAACACTGAAGCTTTCTTT. Translating gives CASSSGNTEAFF.

This rearrangement joins TRBV5-1 to TRBJ2-5; 7 bases agree with TRBD2. Germline V CDR1 and CDR2: SGHRS, YFSETQ. CDR3 length: 15 residues. The V segment lost 0 bases and the J segment 4 bases; nucleotides outside the gene matches: 6. CDR3 residues: CASSLGTGGGETQYF. The CDR3 DNA is TGCGCCAGCAGCTTGGGTACGGGGGGAGGAGAGACCCAGTACTTC. Full variable domain (outside the CDR3, taken from reference TRBV5-1 and TRBJ2-5): KAGVTQTPRYLIKTRGQQVTLSCSPISGHRSVSWYQQTPGQGLQFLFEYFSETQRNKGNFPGRFSGRQFSNSRSEMNVSTLELGDSALYLCASSLGTGGGETQYFGPGTRLLVL.

The V gene is TRBV27, the J gene TRBJ1-2; 11 bases line up with TRBD1. Trimming took 6 bases from V and 7 from J; bases not matched to a gene: 10. Germline V gives CDR1 MNHEY, CDR2 SMNVEV (reference sequence). This CDR3 comprises 15 residues. The CDR3 spells CASRAGTGGWGGYTF. The DNA of the CDR3 is TGTGCCAGCAGGGCCGGGACAGGGGGGTGGGGTGGCTACACCTTC.